This paragraph reports one T cell receptor beta chain. No antigen is known for it. Investigators excluded patients with uncontrolled infection, other autoimmune disease, pregnancy or lactation. The TCR beta CDR3 regions underwent amplification using RNA transcripts as the source. Using the HTBI primer set, a first-round RT-PCR was run on the TCR CDR3. One entry per CDR3 protein results from TCRdb running MiXCR on the multiplex PCR reads. Of 450,000 to 700,000 distinct CDR3 sequences detected, 46% appear once; the ten largest clones hold around a fifth. The data belong to a study of T cells in Graves' hyperthyroidism and ophthalmopathy. Study results and limitations: Most clonotypes expanded in the thyroid (above 0.001) were also present in blood.

The TCR originated in an adult woman with Graves' disease, either hyperthyroidism or ophthalmopathy (not recorded which). Sequences were obtained from peripheral blood or thyroid tissue (not recorded which).

Here the CDR3 reads CASSPTGQGSEQYF. DNA of the CDR3: TGTGCCAGCAGCCCTACCGGACAGGGATCCGAGCAGTACTTC. The J gene is TRBJ2-7, the V gene TRBV7-2; 8 nucleotides align to TRBD1. Losses at the gene ends were 5 bases for V and 6 bases for J; bases not matched to a gene: 9. CDR1 SGHTA and CDR2 FQGNSA come from the germline V gene. CDR3 size: 14 residues.